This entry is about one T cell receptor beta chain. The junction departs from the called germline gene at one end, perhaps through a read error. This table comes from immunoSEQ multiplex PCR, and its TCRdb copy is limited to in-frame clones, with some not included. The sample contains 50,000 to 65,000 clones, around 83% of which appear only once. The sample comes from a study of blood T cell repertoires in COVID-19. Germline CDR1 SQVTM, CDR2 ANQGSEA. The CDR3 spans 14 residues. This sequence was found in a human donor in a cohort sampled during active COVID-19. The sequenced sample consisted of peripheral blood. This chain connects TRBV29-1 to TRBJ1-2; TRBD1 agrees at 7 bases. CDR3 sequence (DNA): TGCACCGTTGGGGATACAGGGGCGAACTATGGCTACACCTTC. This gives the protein CTVGDTGANYGYTF.